The rows below give T cell receptor beta chains drawn from one sample of a study of T-cell reconstitution after alpha-beta-depleted transplantation in children. TCRdb re-analysed the PCR reads in MiXCR, keeping a single row per CDR3 protein. The table records 240,000 or so distinct CDR3 sequences, more than 10% of them present only once. The sample was PBMCs from the stem cell graft donor, taken from the stem cell graft. The receptors were sampled from a human donor who donated a stem cell graft to a child with acute lymphoblastic leukemia. CDR3s include the opening cysteine and the closing phenylalanine or tryptophan. The D gene is left open where the match is weak. Clone size is given for some rows only: seen once, a few or many times, or a class if the clone is expanded.

j_gene	d_gene	abundance	len	v_gene	CDR3aa	CDR3nt
TRBJ2-5	-	many	14	TRBV5-1	CASSLGTGVETQYF	TGCGCCAGCAGCTTGGGTACGGGAGTAGAGACCCAGTACTTC
TRBJ2-7	TRBD1	many	18	TRBV5-1	CASSLARTGTGGSYEQYF	TGCGCCAGCAGCTTGGCGCGAACCGGGACAGGGGGCTCCTACGAGCAGTACTTC
TRBJ2-5	-	many	13	TRBV6-6	CASSYHQQETQYF	TGTGCCAGCAGTTATCACCAACAAGAGACCCAGTACTTC
TRBJ2-7	TRBD1	many	12	TRBV20-1	CSAGTGVHEQYF	TGCAGTGCTGGGACAGGGGTCCACGAGCAGTACTTC
TRBJ2-3	TRBD2	many	15	TRBV9	CASSTRGVGTDTQYF	TGTGCCAGCAGCACGCGGGGGGTCGGCACAGATACGCAGTATTTT
TRBJ1-1	-	-	13	TRBV12-3/TRBV12-4	CASSLQPPTRAFF	TGTGCCAGCAGTCTACAACCACCTACGCGGGCTTTCTTT
TRBJ2-1	-	few	12	TRBV30	CAWSSEGGRQFF	TGTGCCTGGAGTTCCGAAGGGGGACGGCAGTTCTTC
TRBJ2-3	TRBD1	many	14	TRBV7-2	CASSLNRGPDTQYF	TGTGCCAGCAGCTTAAACAGGGGACCAGATACGCAGTATTTT
TRBJ1-2	-	many	12	TRBV12-3/TRBV12-4	CASSFQGGGYTF	TGTGCCAGCAGCTTCCAGGGTGGCGGCTACACCTTC
TRBJ2-7	TRBD2	-	15	TRBV5-1	CASSLLAGDSYEQYF	TGCGCCAGCAGCTTGCTAGCGGGGGACTCCTACGAGCAGTACTTC
TRBJ1-1	-	many	13	TRBV12-3/TRBV12-4	CASSLAAPSGAFF	TGTGCCAGCAGTTTAGCCGCGCCGTCGGGCGCTTTCTTT
TRBJ2-7	-	many	15	TRBV6-1	CASGRGRGLGHEQYF	TGTGCCAGCGGCAGGGGAAGGGGTCTTGGACACGAGCAGTACTTC
TRBJ2-7	TRBD1	many	14	TRBV6-2/TRBV6-3	CASSYWDSTYEQYF	TGTGCCAGCAGTTACTGGGACAGCACCTACGAGCAGTACTTC
TRBJ1-5	-	many	15	TRBV12-3/TRBV12-4	CASGPMAGSNQPQHF	TGTGCCTCCGGACCTATGGCAGGTAGCAATCAGCCCCAGCATTTT
TRBJ1-2	-	-	17	TRBV7-9	CASSLAREWAPNYGYTF	TGTGCCAGCAGCTTAGCGAGGGAGTGGGCCCCCAACTATGGCTACACCTTC
TRBJ2-4	-	many	13	TRBV29-1	CSASTGAKNIQYF	TGCAGCGCCTCGACGGGAGCCAAAAACATTCAGTACTTC
TRBJ2-5	TRBD2	many	12	TRBV12-3/TRBV12-4	CAIAGGEGTQYF	TGTGCCATCGCAGGCGGGGAGGGGACCCAGTACTTC
TRBJ2-1	TRBD2	many	16	TRBV5-6	CASSTLAGNAYNEQFF	TGTGCCAGCAGCACGTTAGCGGGGAACGCCTACAATGAGCAGTTCTTC
TRBJ1-6	-	many	14	TRBV6-1	CASRDESYNSPLHF	TGTGCCAGCAGGGATGAGTCCTATAATTCACCCCTCCACTTT
TRBJ2-2	-	many	16	TRBV7-8	CASSQRNVGTTGELFF	TGTGCCAGCAGCCAAAGGAACGTTGGGACGACCGGGGAGCTGTTTTTT